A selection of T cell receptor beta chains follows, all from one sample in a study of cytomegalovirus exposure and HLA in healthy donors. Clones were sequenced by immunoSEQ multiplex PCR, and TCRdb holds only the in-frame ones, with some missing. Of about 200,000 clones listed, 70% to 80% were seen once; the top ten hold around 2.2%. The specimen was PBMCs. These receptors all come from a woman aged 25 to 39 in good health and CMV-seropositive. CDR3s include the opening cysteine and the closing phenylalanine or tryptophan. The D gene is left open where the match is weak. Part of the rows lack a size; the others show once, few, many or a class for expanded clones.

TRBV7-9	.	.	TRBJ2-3	TGTGCCAGCAGCTTAGATTCAGGCACAGATACGCAGTATTTT	CASSLDSGTDTQYF
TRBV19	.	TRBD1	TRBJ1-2	TGTGCCAGTAGTACCCGGGACAGCTACTATGGCTACACCTTC	CASSTRDSYYGYTF
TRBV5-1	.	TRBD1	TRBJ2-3	TGCGCCAGCAGCTTGGTAGCAGGGGGATACACAGATACGCAGTATTTT	CASSLVAGGYTDTQYF
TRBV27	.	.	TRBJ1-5	TGTGCCAGCAGTTCACAGGGTCTTAGCAATCAGCCCCAGCATTTT	CASSSQGLSNQPQHF
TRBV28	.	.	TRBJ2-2	TGTGCCAGCAGTTTGGGGCCGAACACCGGGGAGCTGTTTTTT	CASSLGPNTGELFF
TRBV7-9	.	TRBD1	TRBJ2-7	TGTGCCAGCAGCTCCTGGGGACAGTGGTACGAGCAGTACTTC	CASSSWGQWYEQYF
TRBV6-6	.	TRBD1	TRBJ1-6	TGTGCCAGCAGTCCCCTACAGGGGAATAATTCACCCCTCCACTTT	CASSPLQGNNSPLHF
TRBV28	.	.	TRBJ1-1	TGTGCCAGCAGGATACAGAACACTGAAGCTTTCTTT	CASRIQNTEAFF
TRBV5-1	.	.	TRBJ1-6	TGCGCCAGCAGCTTGGAGCCGCAAGCCTATAATTCACCCCTCCACTTT	CASSLEPQAYNSPLHF
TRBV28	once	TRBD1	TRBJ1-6	TGTGCCAGCAGTCCAAGGGACAGGGTTAATTCACCCCTCCACTTT	CASSPRDRVNSPLHF
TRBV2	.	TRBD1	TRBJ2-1	TGTGCCAGTGTGGACAGGGTCTCCTACAATGAGCAGTTCTTC	CASVDRVSYNEQFF
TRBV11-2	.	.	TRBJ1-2	TGTGCCAGCAGCTTTAACGAGGTTAACTATGGCTACACCTTC	CASSFNEVNYGYTF
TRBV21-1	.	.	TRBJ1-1	TGTGCCAGCAGCCACGCGGGGAATGGGACTGAAGCTTTCTTT	CASSHAGNGTEAFF
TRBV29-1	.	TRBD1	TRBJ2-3	TGCAGCGTTGGCCTGACAGGGTGCACAGATACGCAGTATTTT	CSVGLTGCTDTQYF
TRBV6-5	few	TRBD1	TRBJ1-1	TGTGCCAGCAGTCAAAGACAGGGGAACGCTTTCTTT	CASSQRQGNAFF
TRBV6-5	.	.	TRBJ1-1	TGTGCCACCCAGACCGGGGAGGTAGTGAACACTGAAGCTTTCTTT	CATQTGEVVNTEAFF
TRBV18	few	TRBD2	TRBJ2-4	TGTGCCAGCTCACCATTTACGGGACTAGCGGTAAACCTAGCCAAAAACATTCAGTACTTC	CASSPFTGLAVNLAKNIQYF
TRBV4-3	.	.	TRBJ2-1	TGCGCCAGCAGCAGCGCGGGGTCCAACAATGAGCAGTTCTTC	CASSSAGSNNEQFF
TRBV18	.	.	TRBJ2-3	TGTGCCAGCTCCCTCCTCACAGATACGCAGTATTTT	CASSLLTDTQYF
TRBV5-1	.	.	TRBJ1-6	TGCGCCAGCAGCCAGGACAGCTCCTATAATTCACCCCTCCACTTT	CASSQDSSYNSPLHF
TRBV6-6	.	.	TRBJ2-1	TGTGCCAGCAGTTACCTTTACAATGAGCAGTTCTTC	CASSYLYNEQFF
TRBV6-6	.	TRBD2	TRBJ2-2	TGTGCCAGTCAGGTCGGGACTAGCGGGATCCGGGAGCTGTTTTTT	CASQVGTSGIRELFF
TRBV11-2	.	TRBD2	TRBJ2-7	TGTGCCAGCGACCAGAGGACGGGACTAGCGAGAGAGCAGTACTTC	CASDQRTGLAREQYF
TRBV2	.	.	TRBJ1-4	TGTGCCAGCAGTGAACTAATGACAGTCGTTACTGAAAAACTGTTTTTT	CASSELMTVVTEKLFF
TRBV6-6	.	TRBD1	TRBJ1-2	TGTGCCAGCAGTCCCAGGACAGGGGCTGGCTACACCTTC	CASSPRTGAGYTF
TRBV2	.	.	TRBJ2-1	TGTGCCAGCAAGTATTCACTATATCCCCATGAGCAGTTCTTC	CASKYSLYPHEQFF
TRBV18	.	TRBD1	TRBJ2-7	TGTGCCAGCTCATCAACCACAGGGGGCTACGAGCAGTACTTC	CASSSTTGGYEQYF
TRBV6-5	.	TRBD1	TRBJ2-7	TGTGCCACAACTGGGACAGGGGGACCCTACGAGCAGTACTTC	CATTGTGGPYEQYF
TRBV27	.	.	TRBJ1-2	TGTGCCAGCAGTTTTAACAGGAAAGGAGTCTATGGCTACACCTTC	CASSFNRKGVYGYTF
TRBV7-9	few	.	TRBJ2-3	TGTGCCAGCAGCTTAGCCCGACTCACGGATACGCAGTATTTT	CASSLARLTDTQYF
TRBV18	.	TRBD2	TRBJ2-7	TGTGCCAGCTCACCCCTCCCGATGAGCAACACCGGGACTAGCTCCTACGAGCAGTACTTC	CASSPLPMSNTGTSSYEQYF
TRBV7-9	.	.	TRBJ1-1	TGTGCCAGCACGTACACCGCGAACACTGAAGCTTTCTTT	CASTYTANTEAFF
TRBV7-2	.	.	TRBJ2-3	TGTGCCAGCAGCTTAGCAAGGGACATGGGTACGCAGTATTTT	CASSLARDMGTQYF
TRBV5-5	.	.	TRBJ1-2	TGTGCCAGCAGCTTGGAAGGAGGCCCGCCTTATGGCTACACCTTC	CASSLEGGPPYGYTF
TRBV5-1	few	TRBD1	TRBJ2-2	TGCGCCAGCAGCCCCGGGACAGGGCCCCCCACCGGGGAGCTGTTTTTT	CASSPGTGPPTGELFF
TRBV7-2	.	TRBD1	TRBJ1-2	TGTGCCAGCAGCCGAGACAGGGGGCGCGGGGATGGCTACACCTTC	CASSRDRGRGDGYTF
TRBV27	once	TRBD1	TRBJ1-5	TGTGCCAGCAGTCGGACAGGGGGGTTATATAGCAATCAGCCCCAGCATTTT	CASSRTGGLYSNQPQHF
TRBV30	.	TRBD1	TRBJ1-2	TGTGCCTGGAGTGTAGGGACAGGGGGCCCGGGGTATGGCTACACCTTC	CAWSVGTGGPGYGYTF